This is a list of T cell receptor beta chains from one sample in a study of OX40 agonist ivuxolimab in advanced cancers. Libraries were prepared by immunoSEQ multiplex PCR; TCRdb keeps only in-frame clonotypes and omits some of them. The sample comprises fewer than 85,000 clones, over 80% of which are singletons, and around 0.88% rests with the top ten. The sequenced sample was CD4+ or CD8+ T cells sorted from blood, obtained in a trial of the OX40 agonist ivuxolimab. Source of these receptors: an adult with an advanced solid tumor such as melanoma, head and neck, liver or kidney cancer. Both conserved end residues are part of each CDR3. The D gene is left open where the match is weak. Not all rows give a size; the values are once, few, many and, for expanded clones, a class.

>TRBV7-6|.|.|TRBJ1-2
TGTGCCAGCAGCTTATTCTCGGGGGGGACGGTAGACTACACCTTC
CASSLFSGGTVDYTF
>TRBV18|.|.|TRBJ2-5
TGTGCCAGCTCACCTTCCGGGGTTTACCAAGAGACCCAGTACTTC
CASSPSGVYQETQYF
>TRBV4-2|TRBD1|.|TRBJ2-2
TGTGCCAGCAGCCAAGCGACAGGGCCCGGGGAGCTGTTTTTT
CASSQATGPGELFF
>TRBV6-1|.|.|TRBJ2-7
TGTGCCAGCAGTGAGGGGCAGGGGCTATCCTACGAGCAGTACTTC
CASSEGQGLSYEQYF
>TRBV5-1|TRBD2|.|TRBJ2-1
TGCGCCAGCAGCTTGGTACTAGCGGACTACAATGAGCAGTTCTTC
CASSLVLADYNEQFF
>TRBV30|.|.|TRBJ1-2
TGTGCCTGGAGAGATACAGGTCGCCGCTATGGCTACACCTTC
CAWRDTGRRYGYTF
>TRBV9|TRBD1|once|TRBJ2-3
TGTGCCAGCAGCGTTACAGGGGGCATGGAGGATACGCAGTATTTT
CASSVTGGMEDTQYF
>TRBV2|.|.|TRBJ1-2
TGTGCCAGCAGCCTCCGGACCCGGGGCGGCTACACCTTC
CASSLRTRGGYTF
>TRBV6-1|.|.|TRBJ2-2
TGTGCCAGCAGTGATACGGGTCGGCCGGGCACCGGGGAGCTGTTTTTT
CASSDTGRPGTGELFF
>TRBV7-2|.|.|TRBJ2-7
TGTGCCAGCAGCTTAGGAGGGGCGGTCTACGAGCAGTACTTC
CASSLGGAVYEQYF